This T cell receptor (beta chain) is from a study of blood T cell repertoires in COVID-19. Overall study context: Nucleic acid was either cDNA or gDNA, and it came from T cells, B-cell-depleted T cells, or PBMCs.

V was clipped by 7 bases and J by 0 bases, with 13 bases between them. The length of the CDR3 is 15 residues. Germline values: CDR1 ENHRY, CDR2 SYGVKD. Only in-frame clones appear in the TCRdb table, and some are missing; sequencing was by immunoSEQ multiplex PCR. The sample lists some 130,000 clones, roughly three quarters occurring once. The clonotype was recovered from a woman aged 80 or older with acute or convalescent COVID-19. Input material: peripheral blood. V gene TRBV10-3 combines with J gene TRBJ2-1; D remains ambiguous. This chain's CDR3 is CAINSPASSYNEQFF. CDR3 nucleotides: TGTGCCATCAATTCGCCCGCTAGCTCCTACAATGAGCAGTTCTTC.